This paragraph reports one TCR beta chain. These data originate in a study of blood T cell repertoires in COVID-19. The overall study: T cells, B-cell-depleted T cells, or PBMCs provided the cDNA or gDNA that served as material.

Authors' analysis steps: Amplification of reference gene primers provided the estimated nucleated cell counts. The repertoire was sequenced with immunoSEQ multiplex PCR; TCRdb's copy has only in-frame clones and lacks some. V, J and clone size derive from that table, while D and trimming were established from the DNA sequence. The sample has roughly 63,000 clones; 70% to 90% are singletons. Germline V gives CDR1 MDHEN, CDR2 SYDVKM. The CDR3 totals 16 residues. V lost 4 bases and J lost 6; bases outside the gene matches: 11. V is TRBV28 and J is TRBJ2-3; 9 bases line up with TRBD2. Sequencing was done on a sample of peripheral blood. The receptor was derived from a man aged 60 to 69 with acute or convalescent COVID-19. CDR3 in amino acids: CASSSRVAGVGDTQYF. The CDR3 DNA reads as TGTGCCAGCAGTTCCCGGGTAGCGGGAGTCGGGGATACGCAGTATTTT.